The next 23 T cell receptor beta chains were all read from a single sample in a study of cytomegalovirus exposure and HLA in healthy donors. PCR amplification relied on 60 Vbeta primers (plus 13 Jbeta primers). Sequenced by immunoSEQ multiplex PCR; TCRdb stores in-frame clones only, minus some. In all, the sample yields more than 45,000 clones. The sample consisted of PBMCs. Receptor source: a woman in her forties in good health and CMV-seronegative.

The chain recombines TRBV30 with TRBJ2-1; D perhaps matches TRBD2 (5 bases). Per the germline V gene, CDR1 is GTSNPN and CDR2 is SVGIG (reference sequence). The CDR3 is 14 amino acids. Deletions cut 7 bases from V and 5 bases from J, with 18 bases between. For the CDR3, the DNA is TGTGCCTCCCGAGGGCTAATGACCGACAATGAGCAGTTCTTC. Protein: CASRGLMTDNEQFF.

The CDR3 reads CASSTPGGRKFF. The CDR3 DNA reads as TGTGCCAGCAGCACCCCGGGGGGGAGGAAGTTCTTC. The chain is built from TRBV7-9 and TRBJ2-1; TRBD2 matches at 8 bases. Germline CDR1 is SEHNR and CDR2 is FQNEAQ (reference sequence). Trimming cost V 5 bases and J 14 bases; bases outside gene matches: 8. There are 12 residues in the CDR3.

The chain uses TRBV10-3 and TRBJ1-1, with D possibly TRBD1 on 5 matching bases. Per the germline V gene, CDR1 is ENHRY and CDR2 is SYGVKD. V gave up 5 bases and J gave up 2 bases, with 9 bases separating them. This CDR3 is built from 13 residues. DNA for the CDR3: TGTGCCATCAGTTACGACAGAAACACTGAAGCTTTCTTT. Translating it yields CAISYDRNTEAFF.

This CDR3 is CSVGRSGLAGTNRTDTQYF. The CDR3 bases are TGCAGCGTTGGGAGGAGTGGACTAGCGGGGACTAACCGCACAGATACGCAGTATTTT. The chain carries TRBV29-1 and TRBJ2-3; the match to TRBD2 covers 12 bases. Germline V gene sequence: CDR1 SQVTM, CDR2 ANQGSEA. Trimming took 4 bases from V and 1 from J; bases not matched to a gene: 15. The CDR3 spans 19 residues.

The rearrangement links TRBV5-1 to TRBJ2-3, with a possible D match to TRBD1 (6 bases). Germline assignment: CDR1 SGHRS and CDR2 YFSETQ. The CDR3 runs 15 residues. Trimming removed 0 bases from V and 7 bases from J, with 15 bases in between. The CDR3: CASSLGFGGLNTQYF. The CDR3 nucleotides read TGCGCCAGCAGCTTGGGTTTTGGGGGCCTGAATACGCAGTATTTT.

J is TRBJ1-1 and V is TRBV6-5, with D possibly being TRBD1 (5 bases). Per the germline V gene, CDR1 is MNHEY and CDR2 is SVGAGI. The CDR3 has 11 amino acids. The V gene lost 6 bases and the J gene lost 11 bases, with 13 bases spanning the gap. The CDR3 DNA reads TGTGCCAGCAGCTCCAGTCGGGGGGCTTTCTTT. As protein: CASSSSRGAFF.

Points on this clone: This specimen includes other DNA sequences encoding the same CDR3. The J gene is TRBJ2-7, the V gene TRBV5-1, with TRBD2 as a possible D gene (6 bases). CDR1 and CDR2 from the germline V gene are SGHRS and YFSETQ. Trimming stripped 1 base from V and 2 bases from J, with 16 bases between. CDR3 length: 16 amino acids. The CDR3: CASSLYGGGVAYEQYF. In DNA, the CDR3 is TGCGCCAGCAGCTTGTATGGTGGAGGGGTGGCCTACGAGCAGTACTTC.

The chain combines TRBV6-5 with TRBJ2-7, with D perhaps matching TRBD2 (5 bases). CDR3 length: 13 residues. Germline CDR1 is MNHEY and CDR2 is SVGAGI. V lost 2 bases and J 4 bases, leaving 9 bases between the germline ends. CDR3 amino acids: CASSYGSGYEQYF. The CDR3 DNA reads as TGTGCCAGCAGTTACGGCAGCGGATACGAGCAGTACTTC.

This chain uses TRBV7-9 with TRBJ1-2; D not certain. CDR3 size: 12 residues. Per germline, CDR1 SEHNR and CDR2 FQNEAQ (reference sequence). The V end was cut by 0 bases, the J end by 12 bases, with 11 bases between. CDR3 in amino acids: CASSLAEALDTF. CDR3 coding DNA: TGTGCCAGCAGCTTAGCCGAGGCCCTCGACACCTTC.

The rearrangement uses TRBV13 and TRBJ2-7; D is possibly TRBD2 (5 bases). The CDR3 is 11 amino acids. The V gene lost 5 bases and the J gene lost 3 bases, with 5 bases spanning the gap. The germline V gene has CDR1 PRHDT and CDR2 FYEKMQ (reference sequence). The CDR3 nucleotides read TGTGCCAGCAGCGGAGGCTACGAGCAGTACTTC. Its translation: CASSGGYEQYF.

The rearrangement joins TRBV6-1 to TRBJ1-6; D is unclear. Germline lookup yields CDR1 MNHNS and CDR2 SASEGT. With 3 bases removed from V and 5 bases from J, the gap between germline ends came to 11 bases. The CDR3 totals 15 residues. This CDR3 reads CASSEYGSDNSPLHF. The DNA for the CDR3 is TGTGCCAGCAGTGAGTATGGCAGTGATAATTCACCCCTCCACTTT.

This chain uses TRBV19 with TRBJ1-6; possibly TRBD1 for D (5 bases). The CDR3 contains 14 residues. V lost 7 bases, J lost 9 bases, and 16 bases lay in between. Germline V gene data show CDR1 as LNHDA and CDR2 as SQIVND (reference sequence). The CDR3 sequence is CASTSGTQGSPLHF. The DNA for the CDR3 is TGTGCCAGTACCTCGGGGACTCAGGGTTCACCCCTCCACTTT.

This chain links TRBV19 with TRBJ1-5; D gene ambiguous. Trimming took 1 base from V and 2 from J, leaving 15 bases between them. The CDR3 contains 17 residues. Per germline, CDR1 LNHDA and CDR2 SQIVND (reference sequence). The CDR3 region is CASSIARTRGGNQPQHF. The CDR3 nucleotides are TGTGCCAGTAGTATAGCTAGGACCCGGGGAGGCAATCAGCCCCAGCATTTT.

The chain employs TRBV6-6 and TRBJ2-7; tentatively, D is TRBD2 (6 bases). The germline V gene has CDR1 MNHNY and CDR2 SVGAGI (reference sequence). The CDR3 length is 11 residues. The V end was cut by 6 bases, the J end by 7 bases, with 10 bases between. CDR3 protein: CASSPGVEQYF. The CDR3 nucleotides read TGTGCCAGCAGCCCGGGGGTGGAGCAGTACTTC.

This chain uses TRBV5-1 with TRBJ1-1; no firm D call. V lost 3 bases, J lost 1 base, and 10 bases lay in between. CDR3 length: 14 residues. Germline CDR1 is SGHRS and CDR2 is YFSETQ. The CDR3 DNA follows: TGCGCCAGCAGCTCCCTATACTGGAACACTGAAGCTTTCTTT. Encoded protein: CASSSLYWNTEAFF.

The chain couples TRBV5-6 to TRBJ1-5; D not resolved. The germline gives CDR1 SGHDT, CDR2 YYEEEE. This CDR3 contains 14 residues. Between the trimmed V and J ends, which lost 2 bases and 5 bases, there was a span of 11 bases. The CDR3 DNA reads TGTGCCAGCAGCTTTGGGAGGCGGTATCAGCCCCAGCATTTT. Its protein is CASSFGRRYQPQHF. Full variable domain (missing parts from reference TRBV5-6 and TRBJ1-5): DAGVTQSPTHLIKTRGQQVTLRCSPKSGHDTVSWYQQALGQGPQFIFQYYEEEERQRGNFPDRFSGHQFPNYSSELNVNALLLGDSALYLCASSFGRRYQPQHFGDGTRLSIL.

The gene calls are TRBV14 and TRBJ1-1, with unresolved D. The V end lost 0 bases, the J end lost 3 bases, and 8 bases lay between the germline ends. The germline V gene has CDR1 SGHDN and CDR2 FVKESK. The CDR3 is 14 amino acids. The chain's CDR3 is CASSQDSRDTEAFF. As DNA, the CDR3 is TGTGCCAGCAGCCAAGACTCCCGGGACACTGAAGCTTTCTTT. The full variable domain, completed using reference TRBV14 and TRBJ1-1, is EAGVTQFPSHSVIEKGQTVTLRCDPISGHDNLYWYRRVMGKEIKFLLHFVKESKQDESGMPNNRFLAERTGGTYSTLKVQPAELEDSGVYFCASSQDSRDTEAFFGQGTRLTVV.

The chain carries TRBV7-3 and TRBJ2-3; a possible D gene is TRBD1 (5 bases). Germline lookup yields CDR1 SGHTA and CDR2 FQGTGA. Trimming stripped 5 bases from V and 2 bases from J, with 14 bases between. CDR3 size: 15 residues. CDR3 amino acids: CASSPRGRDTDTQYF. The CDR3 bases are TGTGCCAGCAGCCCAAGGGGCAGGGACACAGATACGCAGTATTTT.

The V call is TRBV19, the J call TRBJ1-5, with 9 bases that match TRBD1. This CDR3 has 13 residues. Per the germline V gene, CDR1 is LNHDA and CDR2 is SQIVND (reference sequence). V was clipped by 5 bases and J by 5 bases; unmatched bases: 1. The CDR3 nucleotides are TGTGCCAGTAGTCGGGACAGGGATCAGCCCCAGCATTTT. Its protein product is CASSRDRDQPQHF.

This chain connects TRBV18 to TRBJ1-2, with D perhaps TRBD1 (5 bases). CDR1 KGHSH and CDR2 LQKENI come from the germline V gene. The CDR3 covers 12 residues. V was clipped by 4 bases and J by 6 bases, with 9 bases between them. The CDR3 coding sequence is TGTGCCAGCTCACAATCCAGGGATGGCTACACCTTC. It encodes CASSQSRDGYTF.

V is TRBV10-3 and J is TRBJ2-7; 7 nucleotides align to TRBD2. Germline values: CDR1 ENHRY, CDR2 SYGVKD. The CDR3 runs to 14 residues. The V gene end was trimmed by 6 bases and the J gene end by 1 base; junction bases not matched to a gene: 6. The CDR3 bases are TGTGCCATCAGACCAGGCGGGGGATCCTACGAGCAGTACTTC. This gives the protein CAIRPGGGSYEQYF.

The chain uses TRBV4-1 and TRBJ2-5; tentative D call: TRBD2 (5 bases). The CDR3 runs 17 residues. In germline, CDR1 is MGHRA, CDR2 YSYEKL. V lost 1 base and J lost 7, with 22 bases in between. CDR3 sequence: CASSQGVVAKVLGTQYF. CDR3 sequence (DNA): TGCGCCAGCAGCCAAGGGGTGGTAGCGAAAGTCTTGGGGACCCAGTACTTC.

The chain employs TRBV28 and TRBJ2-7; TRBD1 agrees at 7 bases. This CDR3 has 15 amino acids. V lost 5 bases, J lost 2 bases, and 9 bases stayed unmatched. Germline V CDR1 and CDR2: MDHEN, SYDVKM. CDR3 amino acids: CASSLYKDRPYEQYF. The DNA for the CDR3 is TGTGCCAGCAGTCTTTACAAGGACAGGCCCTACGAGCAGTACTTC.